A selection of T cell receptor beta chains follows, all from one sample in a study of cytomegalovirus exposure and HLA in healthy donors. Assay used: immunoSEQ multiplex PCR; TCRdb lists only in-frame clones, some missing. The data show over 60,000 clones, approximately 95% seen once. The sequenced sample consisted of PBMCs. The receptor set was obtained from a man between 18 and 35 years old in good health and CMV-seronegative. The CDR3 runs from the conserved cysteine through the conserved F or W. Fields, in order: clone size, V gene, D gene, J gene, CDR3 DNA, CDR3 protein. The D gene is left open where the match is weak. Some rows mark clone size as missing; the rest say once, few, many or name a class of expanded clone.

size: .; V: TRBV5-1; D: TRBD1; J: TRBJ2-5; DNA: TGCGCCAGCAGCACCGGACAGGGCTTGGAGACCCAGTACTTC; CDR3: CASSTGQGLETQYF
size: once; V: TRBV5-4; D: TRBD1; J: TRBJ1-3; DNA: TGTGCCAGCAGCTTGGGAGGGGGCGCGGGAAACACCATATATTTT; CDR3: CASSLGGGAGNTIYF
size: few; V: TRBV6-5; D: TRBD1; J: TRBJ2-7; DNA: TGTGCCAGCAGTCAGGACAGGGCCGAGCAGTACTTC; CDR3: CASSQDRAEQYF
size: .; V: TRBV7-9; D: TRBD2; J: TRBJ2-1; DNA: TGTGCCAGCAGCGTAGCGGGGGGGAATCACAATGAGCAGTTCTTC; CDR3: CASSVAGGNHNEQFF
size: .; V: TRBV7-3; D: .; J: TRBJ1-1; DNA: TGTGCCAGCAGCTTAAGGGATGGACAGGAAGCTTTCTTT; CDR3: CASSLRDGQEAFF
size: few; V: TRBV10-1; D: .; J: TRBJ2-7; DNA: TGCGCCAGCAGCGTGGGCCATTCAACCTACGAGCAGTACTTC; CDR3: CASSVGHSTYEQYF
size: .; V: TRBV27; D: .; J: TRBJ1-1; DNA: TGTGCCACCAGGCCCACGGTGAACACTGAAGCTTTCTTT; CDR3: CATRPTVNTEAFF
size: .; V: TRBV19; D: TRBD2; J: TRBJ2-1; DNA: TGTGCCAGTAGTTTTAGCGGGGGGGTATACAATGAGCAGTTCTTC; CDR3: CASSFSGGVYNEQFF
size: .; V: TRBV25-1; D: TRBD2; J: TRBJ2-3; DNA: TGTGCCAGTAAGCGGGGGGCCGGAGGCGATACGCAGTATTTT; CDR3: CASKRGAGGDTQYF
size: .; V: TRBV2; D: TRBD1; J: TRBJ1-1; DNA: TGTGCCAGCAGAAACAGGGGGCTGGACACTGAAGCTTTCTTT; CDR3: CASRNRGLDTEAFF
size: .; V: TRBV19; D: TRBD1; J: TRBJ1-5; DNA: TGTGCCAGTAGTTCAAGACAGGGGGCCATACATCAGCCCCAGCATTTT; CDR3: CASSSRQGAIHQPQHF
size: .; V: TRBV30; D: TRBD1; J: TRBJ1-1; DNA: TGTGCCGGGAGTAGGACAGGGGAGTCGGCGGCTTTCTTT; CDR3: CAGSRTGESAAFF
size: .; V: TRBV19; D: TRBD2; J: TRBJ2-3; DNA: TGTGCCAGTACCTCTAGCGGGGTGGATACGCAGTATTTT; CDR3: CASTSSGVDTQYF
size: once; V: TRBV28; D: .; J: TRBJ1-1; DNA: TGTGCCAGCAAACCGGGAACAATGAACACTGAAGCTTTCTTT; CDR3: CASKPGTMNTEAFF
size: .; V: TRBV2; D: .; J: TRBJ2-3; DNA: TGTGCCAGCATCCCGCAGGGAAGGAACACAGATACGCAGTATTTT; CDR3: CASIPQGRNTDTQYF
size: .; V: TRBV5-5; D: .; J: TRBJ1-2; DNA: TGTGCCAGCAGCTGGACAGCTGATCCTAACTATGGCTACACCTTC; CDR3: CASSWTADPNYGYTF
size: .; V: TRBV20-1; D: .; J: TRBJ2-1; DNA: TGCAGTCCTCTTAGGTCAGAGGGTTCGCTCTTC; CDR3: CSPLRSEGSLF
size: .; V: TRBV5-4; D: .; J: TRBJ1-1; DNA: TGTGCCAGCAGCTTGGTTCGGACAGAGGAAGCTTTCTTT; CDR3: CASSLVRTEEAFF
size: .; V: TRBV19; D: TRBD2; J: TRBJ2-3; DNA: TGTGCCAGTAGTGCAGCGGGGGCCGAGCGAGATACGCAGTATTTT; CDR3: CASSAAGAERDTQYF
size: .; V: TRBV19; D: TRBD1; J: TRBJ2-7; DNA: TGTGCCAGTAGTATAGGGGGGACAGGAAACTACGAGCAGTACTTC; CDR3: CASSIGGTGNYEQYF
size: .; V: TRBV28; D: TRBD1; J: TRBJ1-1; DNA: TGTGCCAGCAGTCCCCTGACAGGGGTGGGCACTGAAGCTTTCTTT; CDR3: CASSPLTGVGTEAFF
size: .; V: TRBV11-2; D: TRBD1; J: TRBJ2-1; DNA: TGTGCCAGCAGTTTTCTCACCGGGACAGTGTACAATGAGCAGTTCTTC; CDR3: CASSFLTGTVYNEQFF
size: .; V: TRBV5-4; D: TRBD1; J: TRBJ1-1; DNA: TGTGCCAGCAGCCTGGGACAGGGGATGAACACTGAAGCTTTCTTT; CDR3: CASSLGQGMNTEAFF
size: .; V: TRBV18; D: .; J: TRBJ1-2; DNA: TGTGCCAGCTCACCTAGTCCGGGAATGTATGGCTACACCTTC; CDR3: CASSPSPGMYGYTF
size: .; V: TRBV6-5; D: TRBD2; J: TRBJ2-2; DNA: TGTGCCAGCAGCTTCGACGCGGGGGGGCTCGGGGAGCTGTTTTTT; CDR3: CASSFDAGGLGELFF
size: .; V: TRBV5-8; D: TRBD1; J: TRBJ1-1; DNA: TGTGCCAGCAGCCTTACCGGGACAGGGAACACTGAAGCTTTCTTT; CDR3: CASSLTGTGNTEAFF
size: .; V: TRBV30; D: TRBD1; J: TRBJ1-3; DNA: TGTGCCGAGTCACCGGGACAGGGAAACACCATATATTTT; CDR3: CAESPGQGNTIYF
size: .; V: TRBV9; D: .; J: TRBJ1-1; DNA: TGTGCCAGCAGCGTAGCCCAACAGAACACTGAAGCTTTCTTT; CDR3: CASSVAQQNTEAFF
size: once; V: TRBV5-1; D: .; J: TRBJ2-7; DNA: TGCGCCAGCAGCCGGGACGGGACACAACCTTACGAGCAGTACTTC; CDR3: CASSRDGTQPYEQYF
size: .; V: TRBV10-3; D: .; J: TRBJ1-2; DNA: TGTGCCATCAGTGGATGGAGGGACTATGGCTACACCTTC; CDR3: CAISGWRDYGYTF
size: once; V: TRBV5-1; D: .; J: TRBJ2-1; DNA: TGCGCCAGCAGCTCGTTGTCGAGGCGGGCCGCGGGGAATGAGCAGTTCTTC; CDR3: CASSSLSRRAAGNEQFF
size: .; V: TRBV28; D: TRBD2; J: TRBJ2-7; DNA: TGTGCCAGCAGTCACGACCCTAGCGGTCCGTCGTACGAGCAGTACTTC; CDR3: CASSHDPSGPSYEQYF
size: .; V: TRBV9; D: .; J: TRBJ2-1; DNA: TGTGCCAGCAGCGTAGCTACGGTGAATGAGCAGTTCTTC; CDR3: CASSVATVNEQFF
size: .; V: TRBV14; D: .; J: TRBJ2-5; DNA: TGTGCCAGCAGCCAAGATCGAATGGCAAAGGAGACCCAGTACTTC; CDR3: CASSQDRMAKETQYF
size: .; V: TRBV11-2; D: TRBD1; J: TRBJ2-1; DNA: TGTGCCAGCAGCCCGGGTCGAGGGGGCCTCTACAATGAGCAGTTCTTC; CDR3: CASSPGRGGLYNEQFF
size: once; V: TRBV28; D: TRBD1; J: TRBJ2-3; DNA: TGTGCCAGCAGTGTACAGGGGTTAACGCAGTATTTT; CDR3: CASSVQGLTQYF
size: .; V: TRBV6-4; D: TRBD2; J: TRBJ2-1; DNA: TGTGCCAGCAGTAGCACCCCTCTAGCGGGGGTCTACAATGAGCAGTTCTTC; CDR3: CASSSTPLAGVYNEQFF
size: .; V: TRBV5-4; D: TRBD1; J: TRBJ1-3; DNA: TGTGCCAGCAGCTCGCCAGGGGGCACTGGAAACACCATATATTTT; CDR3: CASSSPGGTGNTIYF
size: .; V: TRBV30; D: .; J: TRBJ2-7; DNA: TGTGCCTGGAGTGCGGCCTACGAGCAGTACTTC; CDR3: CAWSAAYEQYF
size: .; V: TRBV7-8; D: .; J: TRBJ2-2; DNA: TGTGCCAGCAGCTTAAACGGGAACACCGGGGAGCTGTTTTTT; CDR3: CASSLNGNTGELFF
size: .; V: TRBV19; D: .; J: TRBJ1-5; DNA: TGTGCCAGCCACAGGGTAGGGGGGCCCCAGCATTTT; CDR3: CASHRVGGPQHF
size: .; V: TRBV28; D: TRBD2; J: TRBJ2-3; DNA: TGTGCCAGCAGTTTTAAGCGGGGAGGTACAGATACGCAGTATTTT; CDR3: CASSFKRGGTDTQYF
size: .; V: TRBV6-1; D: .; J: TRBJ1-1; DNA: TGTGCCAGCAGTGAATTCGGGGGGGGCGCTGAAGCTTTCTTT; CDR3: CASSEFGGGAEAFF
size: .; V: TRBV28; D: .; J: TRBJ2-7; DNA: TGTGCCAGCCTCGAGGGGGTTTATGACTACGAGCAGTACTTC; CDR3: CASLEGVYDYEQYF
size: .; V: TRBV5-1; D: .; J: TRBJ1-1; DNA: TGCGCCAGCAGCTTGGCGAGCTTGGGGGGGGAAGCTTTCTTT; CDR3: CASSLASLGGEAFF
size: .; V: TRBV21-1; D: .; J: TRBJ1-5; DNA: TGTGCCAGCAGCAACGAGGGACAGATTAATCAGCCCCAGCATTTT; CDR3: CASSNEGQINQPQHF
size: .; V: TRBV11-2; D: TRBD2; J: TRBJ2-3; DNA: TGTGCCAGCAGCCCCCCGGGGAGGGCCCGTTATATCACAGATACGCAGTATTTT; CDR3: CASSPPGRARYITDTQYF
size: .; V: TRBV7-3; D: TRBD2; J: TRBJ2-1; DNA: TGTGCCAGCAGCCCTCCCACAGGACTAGCGGGGGGCAATGAGCAGTTCTTC; CDR3: CASSPPTGLAGGNEQFF
size: .; V: TRBV13; D: .; J: TRBJ1-2; DNA: TGTGCCAGCAGACGAGGGGGGGAATATGGCTACACCTTC; CDR3: CASRRGGEYGYTF
size: once; V: TRBV5-8; D: TRBD1; J: TRBJ1-5; DNA: TGTGCCAGCACCAACCACTTCTCAGGGGGAGGAAATCAGCCCCAGCATTTT; CDR3: CASTNHFSGGGNQPQHF